These 13 T cell receptor beta chains originate from one sample sequenced in a study of OX40 agonist ivuxolimab in advanced cancers. TCRdb's table, derived via immunoSEQ multiplex PCR, lists solely in-frame clones and lacks some. In the table there are under 85,000 clones, about 85% of which are singletons. The sequencing here drew on CD4+ or CD8+ T cells sorted from blood, taken in a trial of the OX40 agonist ivuxolimab. These receptors came from an adult with an advanced solid tumor such as melanoma, head and neck, liver or kidney cancer.

This chain connects TRBV6-1 to TRBJ1-2; TRBD1 matches 7 bases. Unmatched junction bases numbered 5, after V lost 10 bases and J lost 0 bases. The germline CDR1 and CDR2 sequences are MNHNS and SASEGT. The CDR3 totals 13 residues. The CDR3 protein is CATPGQTNYGYTF. Here the CDR3 DNA reads TGTGCCACGCCGGGACAGACTAACTATGGCTACACCTTC.

The rearrangement joins TRBV7-2 to TRBJ2-7; 14 nucleotides match TRBD2. Germline assignment: CDR1 SGHTA and CDR2 FQGNSA. The J segment lost 3 bases and the V segment lost 5 bases, leaving 6 bases of the junction unmatched. This CDR3 comprises 16 residues. CDR3 coding DNA: TGTGCCAGCAGCCCCCGACTAGCGGGAGGGGTCTACGAGCAGTACTTC. Protein sequence: CASSPRLAGGVYEQYF.

V gene TRBV19 combines with J gene TRBJ2-7; D is unresolved. V gave up 2 bases and J gave up 7 bases, with 12 bases separating them. Per germline, CDR1 LNHDA and CDR2 SQIVND (reference sequence). The CDR3 is 13 residues long. The chain's CDR3 is CASSIMKGEEQYF. CDR3 DNA: TGTGCCAGTAGTATAATGAAGGGTGAGGAGCAGTACTTC.

This rearrangement joins TRBV7-2 to TRBJ1-4, with a tentative D call TRBD1 (5 bases). V gave up 6 bases and J gave up 3 bases, with 11 bases separating them. The germline gives CDR1 SGHTA, CDR2 FQGNSA. This CDR3 comprises 14 residues. The CDR3 bases are TGTGCCAGCAGAAAGGGGTTAGCTAATGAAAAACTGTTTTTT. Translated: CASRKGLANEKLFF.

This clone was counted only a few times. Compared with germline, one end of the junction differs, possibly owing to a read error. As DNA, the CDR3 is TGTGCTAGCAGCTTGACAGGGGCCCCCACAGATACGCAGTATTTT. Translation gives CASSLTGAPTDTQYF. This chain connects TRBV7-7 to TRBJ2-3; 8 bases match TRBD1. CDR1 is SSHAT, CDR2 FNYEAQ, per germline (reference sequence). This CDR3 comprises 15 residues.

This chain joins TRBV7-9 and TRBJ2-7; TRBD1 matches 9 bases. The CDR3 has 14 residues. The germline CDR1 and CDR2 sequences are SEHNR and FQNEAQ (reference sequence). The CDR3 nucleotides are TGTACCGGAGGGCACGGGACAGGGCCCTACGAGCAGTACTTC. It codes for CTGGHGTGPYEQYF.

The chain couples TRBV18 to TRBJ1-1, with D perhaps matching TRBD1 (6 bases). Trimming stripped 5 bases from V and 1 base from J, with 11 bases between. The CDR3 is made up of 14 amino acids. In germline, CDR1 is KGHSH, CDR2 LQKENI. The CDR3 region has the DNA TGTGCCAGCTCATCGACAGGTGGGAACACTGAAGCTTTCTTT. Amino acids: CASSSTGGNTEAFF.

The V and J genes are TRBV7-8 and TRBJ2-7, with D possibly being TRBD1 (6 bases). Germline loops: CDR1 SGHVS, CDR2 FQNEAQ. There are 15 residues in the CDR3. V was cut by 1 base and J by 1 base, with 11 bases left in between. CDR3 residues: CASSLEAGASYEQYF. In DNA, the CDR3 is TGTGCCAGCAGCTTAGAGGCAGGGGCGTCCTACGAGCAGTACTTC. Supplemented by reference TRBV7-8 and TRBJ2-7, the full variable domain reads GAGVSQSPRYKVAKRGQDVALRCDPISGHVSLFWYQQALGQGPEFLTYFQNEAQLDKSGLPSDRFFAERPEGSVSTLKIQRTQQEDSAVYLCASSLEAGASYEQYFGPGTRLTVT.

This clone was counted a single time. DNA of the CDR3: TGTGCCAGCAGCAACAGGGGGCCCGAGCAGTACTTC. Amino acids: CASSNRGPEQYF. The chain recombines TRBV11-2 with TRBJ2-7, with 9 bases fitting TRBD1. The CDR3 has 12 residues. Germline V gene lookup returns CDR1 SGHAT and CDR2 FQNNGV. V shed 5 bases, J shed 6 bases, and the junction held 2 bases outside the gene matches.

V gene TRBV7-9 combines with J gene TRBJ1-5, with D unresolved. This CDR3 has 12 residues. Trimming stripped 3 bases from V and 7 bases from J, with 7 bases between. From germline, CDR1 is SEHNR and CDR2 FQNEAQ (reference sequence). CDR3 DNA sequence: TGTGCCAGCAGCTTCCCGGGCCAGCCCCAGCATTTT. Amino acids: CASSFPGQPQHF. The entire variable domain, with the rest obtained from reference TRBV7-9 and TRBJ1-5, is as follows: DTGVSQNPRHKITKRGQNVTFRCDPISEHNRLYWYRQTLGQGPEFLTYFQNEAQLEKSRLLSDRFSAERPKGSFSTLEIQRTEQGDSAMYLCASSFPGQPQHFGDGTRLSIL.

V usage is TRBV28 and J usage is TRBJ1-3; no firm D call. Trimming pared 7 bases from V and 5 bases from J, leaving 12 bases between. This CDR3 has 13 amino acids. The germline gives CDR1 MDHEN, CDR2 SYDVKM. In DNA, the CDR3 is TGTGCCAGCATCCCCAACCCAAGAAACACCATATATTTT. This encodes CASIPNPRNTIYF. Based on the CDR3 plus reference TRBV28 and TRBJ1-3, the full variable domain is DVKVTQSSRYLVKRTGEKVFLECVQDMDHENMFWYRQDPGLGLRLIYFSYDVKMKEKGDIPEGYSVSREKKERFSLILESASTNQTSMYLCASIPNPRNTIYFGEGSWLTVV.

The count of this clone is one. The rearrangement uses TRBV18 and TRBJ2-7; 9 bases line up with TRBD1. Per germline, CDR1 KGHSH and CDR2 LQKENI. The CDR3 is 13 residues long. V dropped 6 bases and J dropped 6; count of bases not matched to a gene: 6. CDR3 sequence (DNA): TGTGCCAGCTCTCCCTACAGGGGGCTCGAGCAGTACTTC. Its translation is CASSPYRGLEQYF.

The chain joins TRBV6-4 to TRBJ2-3, with 9 bases lining up with TRBD2. Germline CDR1 reads MRHNA; CDR2 reads SNTAGT. V shed 3 bases and J 10 bases; nucleotides not matched to a gene: 5. The CDR3 loop spans 13 amino acids. CDR3 nucleotide sequence: TGTGCCAGCAGTGAGGTTAGCGGGAGATCGCAGTATTTT. Translating it yields CASSEVSGRSQYF.